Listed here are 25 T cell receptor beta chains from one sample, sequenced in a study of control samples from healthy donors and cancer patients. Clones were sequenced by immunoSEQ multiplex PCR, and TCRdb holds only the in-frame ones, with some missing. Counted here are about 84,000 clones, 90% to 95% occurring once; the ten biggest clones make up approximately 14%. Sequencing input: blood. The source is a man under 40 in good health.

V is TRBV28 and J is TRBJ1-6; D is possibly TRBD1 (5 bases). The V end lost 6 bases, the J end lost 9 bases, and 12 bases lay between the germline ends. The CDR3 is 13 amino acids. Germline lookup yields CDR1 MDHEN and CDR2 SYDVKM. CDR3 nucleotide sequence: TGTGCCAGCAGCTCAGGGTTTGGTTCACCCCTCCACTTT. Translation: CASSSGFGSPLHF.

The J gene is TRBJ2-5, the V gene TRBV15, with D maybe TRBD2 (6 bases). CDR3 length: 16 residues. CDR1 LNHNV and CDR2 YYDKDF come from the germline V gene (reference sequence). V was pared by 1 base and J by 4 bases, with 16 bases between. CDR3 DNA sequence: TGTGCCACCAGCAGAGTCGCGGGGTGGCTAGTAGAGACCCAGTACTTC. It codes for CATSRVAGWLVETQYF.

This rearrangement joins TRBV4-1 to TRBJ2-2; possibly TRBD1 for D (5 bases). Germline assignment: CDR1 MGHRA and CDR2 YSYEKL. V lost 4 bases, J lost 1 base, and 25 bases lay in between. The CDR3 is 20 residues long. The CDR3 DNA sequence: TGCGCCAGCAGCCCAGGATCGAGGACACAGATTACCAAGAACACCGGGGAGCTGTTTTTT. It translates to CASSPGSRTQITKNTGELFF.

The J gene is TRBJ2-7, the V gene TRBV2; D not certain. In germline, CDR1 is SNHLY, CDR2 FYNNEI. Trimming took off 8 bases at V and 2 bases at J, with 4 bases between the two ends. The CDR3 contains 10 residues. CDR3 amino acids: CASGPYEQYF. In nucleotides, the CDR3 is TGTGCCAGCGGACCCTACGAGCAGTACTTC.

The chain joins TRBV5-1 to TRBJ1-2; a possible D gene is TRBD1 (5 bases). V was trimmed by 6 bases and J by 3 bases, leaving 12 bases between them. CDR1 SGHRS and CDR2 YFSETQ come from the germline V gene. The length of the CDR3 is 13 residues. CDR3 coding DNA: TGCGCCAGCACCAAAGACAGTTACTATGGCTACACCTTC. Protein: CASTKDSYYGYTF.

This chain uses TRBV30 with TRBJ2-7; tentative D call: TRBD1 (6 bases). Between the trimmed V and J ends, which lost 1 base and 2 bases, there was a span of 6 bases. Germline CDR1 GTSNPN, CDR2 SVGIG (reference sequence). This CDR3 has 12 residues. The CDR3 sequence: CAWSGQAYEQYF. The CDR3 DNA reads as TGTGCCTGGAGTGGACAGGCCTACGAGCAGTACTTC. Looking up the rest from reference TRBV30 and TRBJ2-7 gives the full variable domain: SQTIHQWPATLVQPVGSPLSLECTVEGTSNPNLYWYRQAAGRGLQLLFYSVGIGQISSEVPQNLSASRPQDRQFILSSKKLLLSDSGFYLCAWSGQAYEQYFGPGTRLTVT.

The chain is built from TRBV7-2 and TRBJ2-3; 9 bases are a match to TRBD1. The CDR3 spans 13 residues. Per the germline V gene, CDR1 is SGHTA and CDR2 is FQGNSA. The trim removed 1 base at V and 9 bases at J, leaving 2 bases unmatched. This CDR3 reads CASSLEGTGTQYF. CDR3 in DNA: TGTGCCAGCAGCTTAGAAGGGACAGGGACGCAGTATTTT.

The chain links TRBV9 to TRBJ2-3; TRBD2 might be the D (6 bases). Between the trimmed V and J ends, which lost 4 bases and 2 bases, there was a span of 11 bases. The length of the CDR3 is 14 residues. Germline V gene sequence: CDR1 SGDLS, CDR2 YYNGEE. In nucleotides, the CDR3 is TGTGCCAGCAGCTCCCGGGAGTCCACAGATACGCAGTATTTT. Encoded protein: CASSSRESTDTQYF.

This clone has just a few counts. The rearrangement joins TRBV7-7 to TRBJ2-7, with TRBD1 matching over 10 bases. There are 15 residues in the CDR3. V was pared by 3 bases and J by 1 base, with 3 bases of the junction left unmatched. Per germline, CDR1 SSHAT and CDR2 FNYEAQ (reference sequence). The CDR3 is CASSLGTGASYEQYF. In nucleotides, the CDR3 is TGTGCCAGCAGCTTGGGGACAGGGGCTTCCTACGAGCAGTACTTC.

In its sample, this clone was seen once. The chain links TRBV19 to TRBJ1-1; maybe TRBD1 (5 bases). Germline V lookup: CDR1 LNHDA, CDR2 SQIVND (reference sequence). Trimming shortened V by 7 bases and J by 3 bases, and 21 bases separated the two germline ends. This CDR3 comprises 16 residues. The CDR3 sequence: CASTTGTDNSYTEAFF. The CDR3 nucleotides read TGTGCCAGTACCACCGGGACGGACAATTCCTACACTGAAGCTTTCTTT.

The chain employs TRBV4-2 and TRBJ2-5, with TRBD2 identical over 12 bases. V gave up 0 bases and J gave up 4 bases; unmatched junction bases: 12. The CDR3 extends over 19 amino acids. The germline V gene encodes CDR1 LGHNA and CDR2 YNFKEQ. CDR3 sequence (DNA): TGTGCCAGCAGCCAAGATTTCATCCTAGCGGGAGGGCCTTCAGAGACCCAGTACTTC. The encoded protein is CASSQDFILAGGPSETQYF.

The CDR3 protein is CASSVEGTISSYEQYF. The CDR3 DNA sequence: TGTGCCAGCAGTGTGGAGGGGACGATCAGCTCCTACGAGCAGTACTTC. The V call is TRBV27, the J call TRBJ2-7, with D possibly TRBD2 on 6 matching bases. With 5 bases removed from V and 0 bases from J, the gap between germline ends came to 17 bases. Germline V lookup: CDR1 MNHEY, CDR2 SMNVEV (reference sequence). The CDR3 sequence is 16 residues long.

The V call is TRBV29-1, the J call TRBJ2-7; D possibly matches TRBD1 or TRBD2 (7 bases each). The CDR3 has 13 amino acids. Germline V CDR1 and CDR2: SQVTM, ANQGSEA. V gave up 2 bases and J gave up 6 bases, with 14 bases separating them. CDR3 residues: CSVEFRGRGEQYF. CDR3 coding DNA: TGCAGCGTTGAATTCAGGGGGAGGGGCGAGCAGTACTTC.

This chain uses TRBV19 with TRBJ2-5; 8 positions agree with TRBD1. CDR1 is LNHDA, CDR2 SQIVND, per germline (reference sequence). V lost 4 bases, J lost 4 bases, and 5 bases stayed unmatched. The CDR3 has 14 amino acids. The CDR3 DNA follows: TGTGCCAGTAGTAGTCAGGGGGCGGGAGAGACCCAGTACTTC. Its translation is CASSSQGAGETQYF.

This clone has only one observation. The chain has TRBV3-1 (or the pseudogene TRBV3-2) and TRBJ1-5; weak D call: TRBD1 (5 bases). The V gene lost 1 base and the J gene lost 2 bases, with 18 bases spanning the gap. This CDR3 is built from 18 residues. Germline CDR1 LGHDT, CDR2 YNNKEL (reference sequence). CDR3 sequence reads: CASSQVLGGAGGNQPQHF. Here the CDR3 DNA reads TGTGCCAGCAGCCAAGTACTCGGCGGGGCTGGGGGCAATCAGCCCCAGCATTTT.

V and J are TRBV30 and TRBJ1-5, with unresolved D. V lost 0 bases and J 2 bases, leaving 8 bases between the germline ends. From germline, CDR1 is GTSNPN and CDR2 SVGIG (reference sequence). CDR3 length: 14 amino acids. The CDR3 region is CAWSVWGRNQPQHF. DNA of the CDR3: TGTGCCTGGAGTGTTTGGGGTCGCAATCAGCCCCAGCATTTT. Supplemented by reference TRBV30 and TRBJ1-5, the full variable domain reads SQTIHQWPATLVQPVGSPLSLECTVEGTSNPNLYWYRQAAGRGLQLLFYSVGIGQISSEVPQNLSASRPQDRQFILSSKKLLLSDSGFYLCAWSVWGRNQPQHFGDGTRLSIL.

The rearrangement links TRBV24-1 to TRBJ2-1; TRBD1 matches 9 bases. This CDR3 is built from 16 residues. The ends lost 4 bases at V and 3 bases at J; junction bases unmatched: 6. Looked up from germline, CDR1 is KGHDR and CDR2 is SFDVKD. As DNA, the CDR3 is TGTGCCACCAGTGACTCCGGGACAGGGAACTACAATGAGCAGTTCTTC. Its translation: CATSDSGTGNYNEQFF.

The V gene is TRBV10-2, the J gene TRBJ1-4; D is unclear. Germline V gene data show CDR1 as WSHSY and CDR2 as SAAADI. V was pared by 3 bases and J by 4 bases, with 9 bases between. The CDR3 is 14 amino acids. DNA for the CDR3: TGCGCCAGCAGTGACATTGCTTTTAATGAAAAACTGTTTTTT. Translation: CASSDIAFNEKLFF.

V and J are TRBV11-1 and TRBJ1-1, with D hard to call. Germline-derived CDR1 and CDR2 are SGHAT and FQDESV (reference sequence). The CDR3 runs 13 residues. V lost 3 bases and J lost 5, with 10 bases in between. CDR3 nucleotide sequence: TGTGCCAGCAGCTTGGAGGGTTCAACTGAAGCTTTCTTT. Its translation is CASSLEGSTEAFF.

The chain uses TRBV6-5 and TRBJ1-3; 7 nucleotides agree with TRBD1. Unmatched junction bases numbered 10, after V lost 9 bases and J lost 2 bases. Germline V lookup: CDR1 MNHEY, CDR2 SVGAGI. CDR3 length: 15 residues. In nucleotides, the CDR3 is TGTGCCAGTCTTAACAGGGGATATACTGGAAACACCATATATTTT. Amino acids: CASLNRGYTGNTIYF.

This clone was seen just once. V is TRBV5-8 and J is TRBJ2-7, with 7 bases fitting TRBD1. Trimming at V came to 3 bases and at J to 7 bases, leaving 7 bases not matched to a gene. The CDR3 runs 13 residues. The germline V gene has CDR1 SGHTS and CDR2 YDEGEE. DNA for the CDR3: TGTGCCAGCAGCTCTGCAGGGGGTTGGGAGCAGTACTTC. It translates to CASSSAGGWEQYF.

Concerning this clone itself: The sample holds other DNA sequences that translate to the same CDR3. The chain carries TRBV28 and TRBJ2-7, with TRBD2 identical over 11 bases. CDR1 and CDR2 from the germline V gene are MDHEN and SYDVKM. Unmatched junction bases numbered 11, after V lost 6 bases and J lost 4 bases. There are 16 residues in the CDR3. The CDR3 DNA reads TGTGCCAGCAGCTCAAGCCCACTAGCGGGAGATTACGAGCAGTACTTC. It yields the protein CASSSSPLAGDYEQYF.

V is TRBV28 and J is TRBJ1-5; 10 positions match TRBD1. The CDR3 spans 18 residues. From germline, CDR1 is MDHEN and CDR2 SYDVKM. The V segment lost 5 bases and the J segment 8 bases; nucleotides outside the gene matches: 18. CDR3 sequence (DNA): TGTGCCAGCAGTCCTCGGACAGGGGGAGGGGGTATTGTAAAGCCCCAGCATTTT. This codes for CASSPRTGGGGIVKPQHF.

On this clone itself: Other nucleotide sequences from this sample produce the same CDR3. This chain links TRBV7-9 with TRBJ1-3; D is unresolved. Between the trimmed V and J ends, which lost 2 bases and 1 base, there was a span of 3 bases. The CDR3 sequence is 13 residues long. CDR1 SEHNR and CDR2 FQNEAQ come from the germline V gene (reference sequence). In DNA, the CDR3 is TGTGCCAGCAGCTTATCGTCTGGAAACACCATATATTTT. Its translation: CASSLSSGNTIYF.

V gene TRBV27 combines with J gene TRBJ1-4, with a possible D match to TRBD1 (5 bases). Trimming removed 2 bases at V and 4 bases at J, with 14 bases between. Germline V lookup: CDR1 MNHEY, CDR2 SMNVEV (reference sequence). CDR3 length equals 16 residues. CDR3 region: CASSLVVGGYNEKLFF. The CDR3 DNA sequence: TGTGCCAGCAGTTTAGTAGTGGGGGGGTATAATGAAAAACTGTTTTTT.